What follows are 28 T cell receptor beta chains derived from one specimen sequenced in a study of Graves' ophthalmopathy and Graves' hyperthyroidism. Using RNA transcripts, the TCR beta CDR3 regions were amplified. An initial RT-PCR round employing HTBI primers preceded a second-round multiplex PCR. MiXCR, run by TCRdb on the multiplex PCR reads, gives a single entry per CDR3 protein. The sample carries about 740,000 distinct CDR3 sequences, approximately 40% recorded once. The sample comprised peripheral blood. The source of these receptors is an adult man with Graves' ophthalmopathy.

In its sample, this clonotype was seen many times. V and J are TRBV6-6 and TRBJ1-1; TRBD1 might be the D (5 bases). Trimming left V 0 bases short and J 5 bases short, with 10 bases between. Germline loops: CDR1 MNHNY, CDR2 SVGAGI (reference sequence). The CDR3 covers 14 residues. The CDR3 nucleotides read TGTGCCAGCAGTTACTCGCCCGGGGCAACTGAAGCTTTCTTT. It is translated as CASSYSPGATEAFF.

This clonotype was detected once. This chain links TRBV11-3 with TRBJ1-4; D gene uncertain. Germline CDR1 and CDR2: SGHNT and YENEEA. The V end was cut by 4 bases, the J end by 8 bases, with 14 bases between. This CDR3 region has 14 residues. The CDR3 reads CASSSFGSGEKLFF. The DNA for the CDR3 is TGTGCCAGCAGCTCGTTCGGATCGGGAGAAAAACTGTTTTTT.

The rearrangement uses TRBV28 and TRBJ1-5; D remains unclear. CDR3 length: 14 residues. The V gene lost 2 bases and the J gene lost 1 base, with 6 bases spanning the gap. Per germline, CDR1 MDHEN and CDR2 SYDVKM. The CDR3 reads CASSLVESNQPQHF. Here the CDR3 DNA reads TGTGCCAGCAGTTTAGTAGAGAGCAATCAGCCCCAGCATTTT.

The table lists this clonotype with a few counts. The chain joins TRBV7-9 to TRBJ2-7; D uncertain. Germline lookup yields CDR1 SEHNR and CDR2 FQNEAQ (reference sequence). Trimming left V 0 bases short and J 3 bases short, with 9 bases between. The CDR3 spans 14 residues. The CDR3 loop is CASSLAFVVYEQYF. In DNA form, the CDR3 reads TGTGCCAGCAGCTTAGCCTTCGTGGTCTACGAGCAGTACTTC.

A few counts support this clonotype. The chain employs TRBV5-8 and TRBJ1-4; a weak D match, TRBD1 (6 bases). Trimming removed 2 bases at V and 8 bases at J, with 16 bases between. The CDR3 covers 15 residues. The germline CDR1 and CDR2 sequences are SGHTS and YDEGEE. CDR3 residues: CASSLQQGIGEKLFF. CDR3 nucleotides: TGTGCCAGCAGCTTACAACAGGGTATTGGGGAAAAACTGTTTTTT.

CDR3 protein: CASSPQRGNNSPLHF. Here the CDR3 DNA reads TGTGCCAGCAGCCCACAGAGGGGAAATAATTCACCCCTCCACTTT. This chain connects TRBV7-9 to TRBJ1-6; D might be TRBD1 (5 bases). Germline CDR1 reads SEHNR; CDR2 reads FQNEAQ (reference sequence). The CDR3 loop spans 15 amino acids. Trimming took 5 bases from V and 5 from J, leaving 13 bases between them. The whole variable domain, remainder taken from reference TRBV7-9 and TRBJ1-6, is DTGVSQNPRHKITKRGQNVTFRCDPISEHNRLYWYRQTLGQGPEFLTYFQNEAQLEKSRLLSDRFSAERPKGSFSTLEIQRTEQGDSAMYLCASSPQRGNNSPLHFGNGTRLTVT.

This clonotype was seen repeatedly, ten times or more. The chain carries TRBV15 and TRBJ1-5; D is unclear. CDR3 length: 13 residues. In germline, CDR1 is LNHNV, CDR2 YYDKDF (reference sequence). V shed 5 bases and J shed 5 bases, with 10 bases lying between them. CDR3 sequence (DNA): TGTGCCACCAGCCCCACGACCTATCAGCCCCAGCATTTT. Protein: CATSPTTYQPQHF.

As for this clonotype: This may arise from a read error, as a much more abundant clone is one base away. The rearrangement joins TRBV9 to TRBJ1-5; D is unclear. This CDR3 region has 14 residues. Looked up from germline, CDR1 is SGDLS and CDR2 is YYNGEE. Deletions cut 4 bases from V and 3 bases from J, with 11 bases between. CDR3 residues: CASSPVGDNQPQHF. The CDR3 nucleotides are TGTGCCAGCAGCCCAGTCGGGGACAATCAGCCCCAGCATTTT.

In this sample, this clonotype turned up a few times. This sequence joins TRBV16 and TRBJ1-6, with TRBD1 as a possible D gene (5 bases). Germline V CDR1 and CDR2: KGHSY, FQNENV. The CDR3 is 15 amino acids. Trimming removed 2 bases from V and 7 bases from J, with 12 bases in between. CDR3 residues: CASSQRRGGNSPLHF. DNA of the CDR3: TGTGCCAGCAGCCAAAGACGGGGCGGGAATTCACCCCTCCACTTT.

This clonotype has only a few counts. The rearrangement links TRBV25-1 to TRBJ2-2; 9 bases are shared with TRBD2. The CDR3 covers 15 residues. The J segment lost 3 bases and the V segment lost 7 bases, leaving 6 bases of the junction unmatched. Germline V gene lookup returns CDR1 MGHDK and CDR2 SYGVNS. This CDR3 is CASTAGTSHTGELFF. Here the CDR3 DNA reads TGTGCCAGCACCGCCGGGACTAGCCACACCGGGGAGCTGTTTTTT.

This chain connects TRBV7-9 to TRBJ2-7, with D perhaps TRBD1 or TRBD2 (5 bases each). The germline CDR1 and CDR2 sequences are SEHNR and FQNEAQ (reference sequence). The CDR3 contains 16 residues. V lost 5 bases, J lost 3 bases, and 20 bases lay in between. Here the CDR3 DNA reads TGTGCCAGCAGCGTCTATCCCCAGGGACGTCTCTACGAGCAGTACTTC. This encodes CASSVYPQGRLYEQYF.

This clonotype turned up a few times. The CDR3: CASSLTMAANYGYTF. The CDR3 nucleotides are TGTGCCAGCAGCCTTACAATGGCAGCCAACTATGGCTACACCTTC. The V and J genes are TRBV4-2 and TRBJ1-2; D uncertain. The CDR3 has 15 residues. Looked up from germline, CDR1 is LGHNA and CDR2 is YNFKEQ. Trimming took 4 bases from V and 2 from J, leaving 14 bases between them.

This clonotype was counted many times. The J gene is TRBJ2-6, the V gene TRBV6-5, with no clear D. This CDR3 spans 17 amino acids. V lost 0 bases to trimming and J lost 0 bases, with 9 bases between them. CDR1 is MNHEY, CDR2 SVGAGI, per germline. DNA for the CDR3: TGTGCCAGCAGTTACTCGGGATCTTCCTCTGGGGCCAACGTCCTGACTTTC. It yields the protein CASSYSGSSSGANVLTF.

The chain combines TRBV6-6 with TRBJ1-1, with 8 bases that match TRBD1. Germline CDR1 and CDR2: MNHNY and SVGAGI (reference sequence). This CDR3 is 13 amino acids long. Trimming cost V 10 bases and J 3 bases; bases outside gene matches: 7. DNA for the CDR3: TGTGCCACCTTTGGACAGGGTGACACTGAAGCTTTCTTT. It codes for CATFGQGDTEAFF.

The J gene is TRBJ2-5, the V gene TRBV24-1, with 8 nucleotides matching TRBD1. The CDR3 extends over 15 amino acids. V dropped 11 bases and J dropped 4; count of bases not matched to a gene: 14. CDR1 and CDR2 (germline): KGHDR, SFDVKD. The DNA for the CDR3 is TGTGCCAGCAGACCCGGGACAGGAGTCGGAGAGACCCAGTACTTC. It yields the protein CASRPGTGVGETQYF.

This clonotype was seen a handful of times. Relative to the germline gene, one junction end is altered; a read error may explain this. V gene TRBV24-1 combines with J gene TRBJ1-5; D gene ambiguous. This CDR3 comprises 14 residues. Germline V gene data show CDR1 as KGHDR and CDR2 as SFDVKD. The CDR3 region is CASSLAGMNQPQHF. The CDR3 coding sequence is TGTGCCAGCAGTTTAGCGGGGATGAATCAGCCCCAGCATTTT.

This chain connects TRBV24-1 to TRBJ1-5, with 9 bases matching TRBD1. V lost 6 bases and J lost 5; bases outside the gene matches: 7. The CDR3 totals 15 residues. The V gene's germline CDR1 is KGHDR and CDR2 SFDVKD. This CDR3 is CATSSVWTGDQPQHF. CDR3 nucleotides: TGTGCCACCAGTTCCGTCTGGACAGGGGATCAGCCCCAGCATTTT.

The V and J genes are TRBV9 and TRBJ2-7; D tentatively reads TRBD1 or TRBD2 (5 bases each). CDR3 length: 14 residues. CDR1 SGDLS and CDR2 YYNGEE come from the germline V gene. V gave up 2 bases and J gave up 3 bases, with 12 bases separating them. CDR3 sequence (DNA): TGTGCCAGCAGCGTTGGGGGACGGAACTACGAGCAGTACTTC. It codes for CASSVGGRNYEQYF.

This sequence joins TRBV5-6 and TRBJ1-5; D perhaps matches TRBD1 (5 bases). The CDR3 runs to 16 residues. V was pared by 1 base and J by 0 bases, with 11 bases between. From germline, CDR1 is SGHDT and CDR2 YYEEEE. The CDR3 region is CASSLLGEGSNQPQHF. CDR3 bases: TGTGCCAGCAGCTTGTTAGGGGAAGGTAGCAATCAGCCCCAGCATTTT.

This sequence joins TRBV2 and TRBJ2-7, with 8 bases fitting TRBD1. From germline, CDR1 is SNHLY and CDR2 FYNNEI. The V segment lost 2 bases and the J segment 1 base; nucleotides outside the gene matches: 4. The CDR3 contains 15 residues. The CDR3 bases are TGTGCCAGCAGTGAAAGGACAGGGATGTCCTACGAGCAGTACTTC. Amino acid sequence: CASSERTGMSYEQYF.

This clonotype was seen ten or more times. The V and J genes are TRBV12-3 or TRBV12-4 and TRBJ1-2; 10 bases are shared with TRBD1. The V segment lost 7 bases and the J segment 7 bases; nucleotides outside the gene matches: 9. CDR3 length equals 14 residues. The CDR3 DNA is TGTGCCAGCACCTCGACAGGGGGCGTCGGTGGCTACACCTTC. This sequence encodes CASTSTGGVGGYTF.

The rearrangement joins TRBV9 to TRBJ1-6; tentative D call: TRBD1 (6 bases). Germline V gene lookup returns CDR1 SGDLS and CDR2 YYNGEE. With 6 bases removed from V and 0 bases from J, the gap between germline ends came to 19 bases. The CDR3 is 18 residues long. The DNA of the CDR3 is TGTGCCAGCACCCAAGTCTGGGGGGCTAGCTCCTATAATTCACCCCTCCACTTT. It encodes CASTQVWGASSYNSPLHF.

The gene calls are TRBV7-9 and TRBJ2-7; weak D call: TRBD1 (6 bases). This CDR3 region has 14 residues. V lost 3 bases and J lost 0, with 9 bases in between. The germline V gene encodes CDR1 SEHNR and CDR2 FQNEAQ (reference sequence). Here the CDR3 DNA reads TGTGCCAGCAGCTTCGACAGGTACTCCTACGAGCAGTACTTC. It codes for CASSFDRYSYEQYF.

The V and J genes are TRBV7-9 and TRBJ1-1; D is undetermined. The ends were cut back, 3 bases at V and 0 bases at J, with 11 bases in the middle. Germline V CDR1 and CDR2: SEHNR, FQNEAQ (reference sequence). The CDR3 extends over 15 amino acids. In DNA, the CDR3 is TGTGCCAGCAGCTTGGGTCTAAACTTGAACACTGAAGCTTTCTTT. Protein sequence: CASSLGLNLNTEAFF.

V gene TRBV7-9 combines with J gene TRBJ2-7; TRBD1 aligns across 7 bases. Per the germline V gene, CDR1 is SEHNR and CDR2 is FQNEAQ (reference sequence). Unmatched junction bases numbered 9, after V lost 1 base and J lost 6 bases. This CDR3 has 15 residues. This CDR3 is CASSLDNRGLAEQYF. CDR3 sequence (DNA): TGTGCCAGCAGCTTAGACAACAGGGGTTTGGCCGAGCAGTACTTC.

Remarks on this clonotype: Compared with germline, one end of the junction differs, possibly owing to a read error. This chain connects TRBV10-3 to TRBJ2-5; the D is unclear. The CDR3 runs to 12 residues. The germline gives CDR1 ENHRY, CDR2 SYGVKD. The CDR3 is CASSYLKETQYF. CDR3 coding DNA: TGTGCCAGCAGTTACTTAAAAGAGACCCAGTACTTC.

In regard to this clonotype: A read error may account for a junction end that differs from germline. The rearrangement joins TRBV25-1 to TRBJ1-4, with 8 nucleotides matching TRBD1. This CDR3 contains 16 residues. CDR1 MGHDK and CDR2 SYGVNS come from the germline V gene. The CDR3 region is CASSQTLAGGAEKLFF. The CDR3 DNA is TGCGCCAGCAGCCAAACCTTGGCAGGGGGCGCCGAAAAACTGTTTTTT.

This clonotype was seen repeatedly, ten times or more. The gene calls are TRBV9 and TRBJ1-1; no clear D gene. Germline loops: CDR1 SGDLS, CDR2 YYNGEE. V shed 3 bases and J shed 1 base, with 10 bases lying between them. The CDR3 spans 14 residues. The CDR3 is CASSEDSANTEAFF. CDR3 nucleotide sequence: TGTGCCAGCAGCGAGGACTCAGCGAACACTGAAGCTTTCTTT.